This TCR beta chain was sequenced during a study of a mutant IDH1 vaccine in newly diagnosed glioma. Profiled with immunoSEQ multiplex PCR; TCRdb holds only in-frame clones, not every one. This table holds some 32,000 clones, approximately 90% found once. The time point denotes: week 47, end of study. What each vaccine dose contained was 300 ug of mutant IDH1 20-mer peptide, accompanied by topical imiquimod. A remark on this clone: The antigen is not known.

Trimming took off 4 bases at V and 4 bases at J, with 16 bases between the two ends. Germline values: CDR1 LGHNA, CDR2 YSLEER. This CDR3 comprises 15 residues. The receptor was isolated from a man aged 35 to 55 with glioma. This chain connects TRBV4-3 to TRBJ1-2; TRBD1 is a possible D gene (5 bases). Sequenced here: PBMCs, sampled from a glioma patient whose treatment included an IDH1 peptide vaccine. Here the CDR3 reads CASSRAGRVGYGYTF. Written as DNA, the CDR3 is TGCGCCAGCAGCCGAGCGGGCAGGGTCGGCTATGGCTACACCTTC.